Detailed here is one T cell receptor (beta chain). The target antigen is unknown. The sample belongs to a study of CD8+ T cells in alopecia areata. Findings and caveats of the study: Scalp clonality decreased significantly with tofacitinib, and so did expanded CD8+ clones among the top 100. In lesional scalp, particularly from alopecia totalis/universalis, clonality was higher than in normal scalp.

Extraction and reverse transcription of RNA yielded cDNA as the sequencing template. Assay used: immunoSEQ multiplex PCR; TCRdb lists only in-frame clones, some missing. The table lists about 200,000 clones, more than 45% of them singletons. The treatment denotes: oral pan-JAK inhibitor, 5-10 mg twice daily. Alopecia areata patients had lesional scalp punch biopsies and peripheral blood taken from them. CD4+ and CD8+ T cells were sorted from PBMCs stained for CD3, CD4 and CD8. The CDR3 extends over 15 amino acids. Germline assignment: CDR1 MGHRA and CDR2 YSYEKL. The V end lost 0 bases, the J end lost 6 bases, and 12 bases lay between the germline ends.

This chain joins TRBV4-1 and TRBJ1-5, with a possible D match to TRBD1 (5 bases). The specimen was CD4+ T cells sorted from blood, collected at week 24, from a patient treated with tofacitinib. The clonotype was recovered from a human donor with alopecia areata. The CDR3 DNA is TGCGCCAGCAGCCAAGATGGCAGGGCGCCTCAGCCCCAGCATTTT. Its translation is CASSQDGRAPQPQHF.